The entry below gives a single T cell receptor (beta chain) sequence along with its context. The antigen is unknown. Using immunoSEQ multiplex PCR, the repertoire was profiled, and TCRdb retains in-frame clones only, with some absent. The top ten clones hold roughly 0.82% of a sample with about a million clones, 77% of them seen once. The data were taken from a study of shared clonotypes between healthy human individuals. Study details: CD8 memory received one plate per donor, CD8 naive two, CD4 memory three and CD4 naive three. Study-level findings and limits: Generally, naive subsets (rather than memory subsets) showed larger estimated richness. All-four-donor shared clonotypes had higher generation probabilities than non-shared clonotypes did.

Caucasian adults residing in Nashville, Tennessee made up all the donors. With 5 bases removed from V and 7 bases from J, the gap between germline ends came to 15 bases. From germline, CDR1 is MNHEY and CDR2 SMNVEV (reference sequence). There are 14 residues in the CDR3. The clonotype was recovered from a man aged 18 to 30 in good health. Some clones in this sample may be carry-over from other donors' samples. The genes are TRBV27 and TRBJ1-5; the D is unclear. The sequenced sample was memory CD4+ T cells from PBMCs. Subset specified: CD45RA-negative fraction. The CDR3 DNA reads as TGTGCCAGCAGTCCCACGATTGCCTGGCAGCCCCAGCATTTT. Its protein product is CASSPTIAWQPQHF.